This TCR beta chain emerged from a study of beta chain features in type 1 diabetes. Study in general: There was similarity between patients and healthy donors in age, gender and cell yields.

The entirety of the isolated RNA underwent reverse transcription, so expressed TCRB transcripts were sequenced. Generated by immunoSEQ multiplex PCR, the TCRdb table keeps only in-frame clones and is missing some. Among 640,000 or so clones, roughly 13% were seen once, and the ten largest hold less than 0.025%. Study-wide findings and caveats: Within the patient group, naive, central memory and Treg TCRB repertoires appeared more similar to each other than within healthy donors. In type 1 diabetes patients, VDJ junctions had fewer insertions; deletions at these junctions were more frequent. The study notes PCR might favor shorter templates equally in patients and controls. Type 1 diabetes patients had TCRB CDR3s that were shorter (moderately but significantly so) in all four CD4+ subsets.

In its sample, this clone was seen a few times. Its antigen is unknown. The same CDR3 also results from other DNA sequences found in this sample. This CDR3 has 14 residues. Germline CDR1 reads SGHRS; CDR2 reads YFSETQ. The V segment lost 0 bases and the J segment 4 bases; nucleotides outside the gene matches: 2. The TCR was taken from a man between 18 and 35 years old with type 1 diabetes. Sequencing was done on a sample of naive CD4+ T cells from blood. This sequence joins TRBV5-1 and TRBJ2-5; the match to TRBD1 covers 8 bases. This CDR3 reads CASSLGGTGETQYF. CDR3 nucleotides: TGCGCCAGCAGCTTGGGTGGGACAGGAGAGACCCAGTACTTC.